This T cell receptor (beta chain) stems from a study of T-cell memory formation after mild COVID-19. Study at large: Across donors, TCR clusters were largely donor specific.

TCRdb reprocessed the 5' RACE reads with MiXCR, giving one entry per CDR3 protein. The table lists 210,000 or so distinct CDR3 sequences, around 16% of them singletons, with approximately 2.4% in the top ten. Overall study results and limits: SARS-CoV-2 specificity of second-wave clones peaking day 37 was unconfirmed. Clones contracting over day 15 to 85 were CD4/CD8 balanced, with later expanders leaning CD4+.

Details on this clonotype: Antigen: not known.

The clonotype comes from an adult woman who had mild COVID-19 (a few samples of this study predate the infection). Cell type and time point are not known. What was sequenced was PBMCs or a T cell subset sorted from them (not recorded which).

CDR3 sequence: CASSRSRVDTQYF. For the CDR3, the DNA is TGTGCCAGTAGTAGATCCCGTGTAGATACGCAGTATTTT. The V and J genes are TRBV19 and TRBJ2-3; the D is unclear. Germline V lookup: CDR1 LNHDA, CDR2 SQIVND (reference sequence). The CDR3 is made up of 13 amino acids. V was trimmed by 4 bases and J by 5 bases, leaving 10 bases between them. Drawing the rest from reference TRBV19 and TRBJ2-3, the complete variable domain is DGGITQSPKYLFRKEGQNVTLSCEQNLNHDAMYWYRQDPGQGLRLIYYSQIVNDFQKGDIAEGYSVSREKKESFPLTVTSAQKNPTAFYLCASSRSRVDTQYFGPGTRLTVL.